This record looks at one T cell receptor (beta chain) sequence and its context. Its antigen is currently unknown. This CDR3 region has 16 residues. Trimming left V 0 bases short and J 9 bases short, with 18 bases between. CDR1 and CDR2 from the germline V gene are MNHEY and SVGAGI. Use of 60 Vbeta and 13 Jbeta primers characterized the PCR. In the source study's methods: Later analysis identified 88 million or so unique TCR beta chains, about 10 million shared. This table comes from immunoSEQ multiplex PCR, and its TCRdb copy is limited to in-frame clones, with some not included. Clonal size and the V and J genes are those of that table, whereas D and trimming came from the DNA. The sample table sets out 200,000 to 250,000 clones. The record originates from a study of cytomegalovirus exposure and HLA in healthy donors. Study information: Of all 400 or so donors who were genotyped, roughly 81% belonged to the Caucasian-associated ancestry cluster. Study conclusions and caveats: Several of the most significant clusters appeared, in a later analysis, to be linked to common viral pathogens. Per a later analysis, 18,000 or so TCR beta sequences showed association with HLA alleles at 0.05 false discovery rate.

The clonotype comes from a woman in her twenties or thirties in good health and CMV-seropositive. Sequenced: PBMCs. The chain employs TRBV6-5 and TRBJ1-5, with D tentatively TRBD1 (6 bases). CDR3 bases: TGTGCCAGCAGTTACTCTTGGACAGATACAGAATGGCCCCAGCATTTT. This gives the protein CASSYSWTDTEWPQHF.